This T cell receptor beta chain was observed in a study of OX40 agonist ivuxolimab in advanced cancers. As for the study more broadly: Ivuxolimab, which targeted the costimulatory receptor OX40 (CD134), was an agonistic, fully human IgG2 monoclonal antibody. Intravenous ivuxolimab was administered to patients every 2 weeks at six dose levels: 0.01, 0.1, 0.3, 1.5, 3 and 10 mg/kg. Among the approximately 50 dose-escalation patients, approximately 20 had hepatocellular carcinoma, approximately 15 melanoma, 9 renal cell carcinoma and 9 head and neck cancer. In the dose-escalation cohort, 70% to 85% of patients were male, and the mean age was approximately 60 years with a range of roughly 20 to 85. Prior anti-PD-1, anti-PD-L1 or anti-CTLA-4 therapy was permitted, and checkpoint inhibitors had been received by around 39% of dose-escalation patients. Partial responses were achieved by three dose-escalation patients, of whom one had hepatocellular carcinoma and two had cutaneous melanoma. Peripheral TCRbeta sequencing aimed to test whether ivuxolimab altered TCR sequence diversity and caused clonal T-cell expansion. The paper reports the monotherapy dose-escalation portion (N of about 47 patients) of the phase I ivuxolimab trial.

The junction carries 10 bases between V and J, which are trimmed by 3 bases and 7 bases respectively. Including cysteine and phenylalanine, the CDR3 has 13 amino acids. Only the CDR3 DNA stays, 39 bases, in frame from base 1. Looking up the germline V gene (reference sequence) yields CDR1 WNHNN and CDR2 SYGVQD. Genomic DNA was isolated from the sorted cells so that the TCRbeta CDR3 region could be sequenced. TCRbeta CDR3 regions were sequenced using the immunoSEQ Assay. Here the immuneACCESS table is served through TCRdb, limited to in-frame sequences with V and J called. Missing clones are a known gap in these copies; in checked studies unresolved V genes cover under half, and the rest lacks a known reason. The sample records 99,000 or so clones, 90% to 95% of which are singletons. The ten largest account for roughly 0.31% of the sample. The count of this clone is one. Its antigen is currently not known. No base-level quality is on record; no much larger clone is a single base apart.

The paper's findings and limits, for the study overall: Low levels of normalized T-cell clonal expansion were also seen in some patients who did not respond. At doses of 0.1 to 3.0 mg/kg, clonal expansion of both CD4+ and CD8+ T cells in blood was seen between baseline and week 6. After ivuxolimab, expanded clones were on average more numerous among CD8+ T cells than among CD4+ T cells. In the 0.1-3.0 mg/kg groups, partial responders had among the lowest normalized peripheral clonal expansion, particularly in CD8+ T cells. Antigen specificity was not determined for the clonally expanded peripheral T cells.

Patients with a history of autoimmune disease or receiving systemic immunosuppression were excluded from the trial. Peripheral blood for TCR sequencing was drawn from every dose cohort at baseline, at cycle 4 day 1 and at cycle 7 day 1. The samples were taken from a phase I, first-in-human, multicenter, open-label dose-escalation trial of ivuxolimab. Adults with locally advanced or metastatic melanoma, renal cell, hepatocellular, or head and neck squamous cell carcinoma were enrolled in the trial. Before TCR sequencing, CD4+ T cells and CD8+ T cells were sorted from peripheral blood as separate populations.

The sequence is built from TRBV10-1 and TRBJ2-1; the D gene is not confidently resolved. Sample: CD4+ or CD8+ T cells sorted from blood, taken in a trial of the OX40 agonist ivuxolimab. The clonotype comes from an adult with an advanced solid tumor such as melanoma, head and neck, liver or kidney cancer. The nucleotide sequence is TGCGCCAGCAGTGACTTGACTCGTAATGAGCAGTTCTTC. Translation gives CASSDLTRNEQFF.